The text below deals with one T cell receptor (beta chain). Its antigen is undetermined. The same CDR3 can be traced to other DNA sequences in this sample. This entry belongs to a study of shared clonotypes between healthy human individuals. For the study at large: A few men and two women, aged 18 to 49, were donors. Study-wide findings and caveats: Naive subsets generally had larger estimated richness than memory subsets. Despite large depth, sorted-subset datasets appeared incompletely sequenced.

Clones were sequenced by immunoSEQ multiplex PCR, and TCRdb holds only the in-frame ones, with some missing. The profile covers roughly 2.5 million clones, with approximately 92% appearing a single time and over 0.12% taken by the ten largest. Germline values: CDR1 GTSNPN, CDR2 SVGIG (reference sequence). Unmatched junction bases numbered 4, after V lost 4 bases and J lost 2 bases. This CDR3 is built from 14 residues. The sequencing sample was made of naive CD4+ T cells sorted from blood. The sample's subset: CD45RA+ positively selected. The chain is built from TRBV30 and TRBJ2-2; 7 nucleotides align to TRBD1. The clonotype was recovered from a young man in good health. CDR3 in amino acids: CAWTQGGNTGELFF. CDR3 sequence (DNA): TGTGCCTGGACCCAAGGGGGCAACACCGGGGAGCTGTTTTTT.